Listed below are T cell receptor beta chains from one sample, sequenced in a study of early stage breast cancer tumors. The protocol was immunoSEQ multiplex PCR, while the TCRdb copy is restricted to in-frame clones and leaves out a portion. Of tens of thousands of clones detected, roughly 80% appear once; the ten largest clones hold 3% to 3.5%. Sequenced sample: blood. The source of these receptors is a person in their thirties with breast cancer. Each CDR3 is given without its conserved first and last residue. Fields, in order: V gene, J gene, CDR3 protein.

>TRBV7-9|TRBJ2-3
ASSPSDSGRGADTQY
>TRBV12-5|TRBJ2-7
ASGLVKNSLDSYEQY
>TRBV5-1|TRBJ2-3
ASSLSGGELKTQY
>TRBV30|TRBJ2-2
AWSRSSGSVTGELF
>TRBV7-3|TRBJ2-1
ASSPRTSGYNEQF
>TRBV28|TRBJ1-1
ASSLGQLNTEAF
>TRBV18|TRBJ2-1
ASSPGLAGALGQF
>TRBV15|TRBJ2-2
ATSRDGTGSTGELF
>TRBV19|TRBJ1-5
ASSPRQGRPQPQH
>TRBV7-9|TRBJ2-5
ASSLSVLQETQY
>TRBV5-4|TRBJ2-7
ASSPAGDAYEQY
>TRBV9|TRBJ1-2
ASSENSVAANYGYT
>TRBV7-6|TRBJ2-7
ASSPQVSEQY
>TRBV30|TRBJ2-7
AWRRTGSYEQY
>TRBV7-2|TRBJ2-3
ASSTGLASGTDTQY
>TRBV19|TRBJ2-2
ATFSGRTNTGELF
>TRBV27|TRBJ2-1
ASRGLAGVGEQF
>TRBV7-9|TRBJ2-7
ASSSMTSGIYEQY
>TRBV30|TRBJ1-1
AWSVPDRMNTEAF
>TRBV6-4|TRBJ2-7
ASSATGEIGEQY
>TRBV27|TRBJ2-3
ASSHRDSTDTQY
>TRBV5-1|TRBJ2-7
ASQRSGRVTNEQY
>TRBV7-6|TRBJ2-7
ASRAGDGLEQY
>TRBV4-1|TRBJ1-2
ASSRQSVDGYT
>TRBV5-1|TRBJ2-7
ASSLVLAGGGEQY
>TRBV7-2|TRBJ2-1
ASSLGGGEQF
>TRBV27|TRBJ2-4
ASSRRGGNIQY
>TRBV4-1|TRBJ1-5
ASSQNRDTYNQPQH